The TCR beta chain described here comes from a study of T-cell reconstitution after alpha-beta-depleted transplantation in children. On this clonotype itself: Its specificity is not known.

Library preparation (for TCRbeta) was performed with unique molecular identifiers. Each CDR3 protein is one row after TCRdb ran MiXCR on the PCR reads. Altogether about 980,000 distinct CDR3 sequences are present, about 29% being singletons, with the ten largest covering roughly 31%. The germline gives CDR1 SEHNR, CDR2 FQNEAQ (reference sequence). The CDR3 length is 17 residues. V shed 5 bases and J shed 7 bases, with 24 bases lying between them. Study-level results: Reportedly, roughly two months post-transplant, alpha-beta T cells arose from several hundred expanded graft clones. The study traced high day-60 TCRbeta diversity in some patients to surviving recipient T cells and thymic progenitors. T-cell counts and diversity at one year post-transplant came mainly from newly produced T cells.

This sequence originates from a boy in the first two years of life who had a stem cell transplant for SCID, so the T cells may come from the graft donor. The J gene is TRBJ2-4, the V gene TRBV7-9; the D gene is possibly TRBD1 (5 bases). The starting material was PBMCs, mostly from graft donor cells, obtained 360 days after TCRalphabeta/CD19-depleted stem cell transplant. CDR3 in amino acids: CASSPPWGARVENIQYF. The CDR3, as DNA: TGTGCCAGCAGCCCCCCGTGGGGCGCCAGGGTCGAGAACATTCAGTACTTC. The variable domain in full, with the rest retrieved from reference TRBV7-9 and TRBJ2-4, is DTGVSQNPRHKITKRGQNVTFRCDPISEHNRLYWYRQTLGQGPEFLTYFQNEAQLEKSRLLSDRFSAERPKGSFSTLEIQRTEQGDSAMYLCASSPPWGARVENIQYFGAGTRLSVL.